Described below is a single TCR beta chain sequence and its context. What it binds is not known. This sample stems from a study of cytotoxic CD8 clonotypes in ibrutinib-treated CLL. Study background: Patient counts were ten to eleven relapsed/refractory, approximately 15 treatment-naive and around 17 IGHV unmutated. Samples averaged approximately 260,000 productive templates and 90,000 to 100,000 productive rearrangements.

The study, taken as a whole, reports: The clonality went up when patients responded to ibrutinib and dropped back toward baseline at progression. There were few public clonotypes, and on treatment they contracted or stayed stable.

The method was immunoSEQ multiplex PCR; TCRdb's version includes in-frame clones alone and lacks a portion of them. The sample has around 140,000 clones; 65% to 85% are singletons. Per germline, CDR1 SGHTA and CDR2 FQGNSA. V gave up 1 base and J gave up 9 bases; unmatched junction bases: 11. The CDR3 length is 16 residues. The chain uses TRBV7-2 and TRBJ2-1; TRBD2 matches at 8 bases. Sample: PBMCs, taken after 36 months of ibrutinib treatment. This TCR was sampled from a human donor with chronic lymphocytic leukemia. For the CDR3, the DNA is TGTGCCAGCAGCTTAGGGGGACTAGGATCCACTCGTGAGCAGTTCTTC. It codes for CASSLGGLGSTREQFF. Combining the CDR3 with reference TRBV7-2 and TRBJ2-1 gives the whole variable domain GAGVSQSPSNKVTEKGKDVELRCDPISGHTALYWYRQSLGQGLEFLIYFQGNSAPDKSGLPSDRFSAERTGGSVSTLTIQRTQQEDSAVYLCASSLGGLGSTREQFFGPGTRLTVL.